This passage covers 3 T cell receptor beta chains from one sample sequenced in a study of technical replicates of blood from several donors. The protocol was immunoSEQ multiplex PCR, while the TCRdb copy is restricted to in-frame clones and leaves out a portion. The sample includes roughly 85,000 clones, roughly 94% of them seen just once. Sequenced material: T cells isolated from PBMCs. These receptors were obtained from a human donor in good health.

The V and J genes are TRBV7-2 and TRBJ2-3, with 14 positions matching TRBD2. The CDR3 totals 16 residues. V was pared by 5 bases and J by 4 bases, with 5 bases of the junction left unmatched. Germline assignment: CDR1 SGHTA and CDR2 FQGNSA. For the CDR3, the DNA is TGTGCCAGCAGCCGACTAGCGGGAGGGGTCGCAGATACGCAGTATTTT. Protein sequence: CASSRLAGGVADTQYF. Together with reference TRBV7-2 and TRBJ2-3, the CDR3 gives the full variable domain: GAGVSQSPSNKVTEKGKDVELRCDPISGHTALYWYRQSLGQGLEFLIYFQGNSAPDKSGLPSDRFSAERTGGSVSTLTIQRTQQEDSAVYLCASSRLAGGVADTQYFGPGTRLTVL.

V usage is TRBV30 and J usage is TRBJ1-6; 7 bases agree with TRBD1. CDR1 and CDR2 (germline): GTSNPN, SVGIG (reference sequence). The V gene end was trimmed by 1 base and the J gene end by 8 bases; junction bases not matched to a gene: 5. The CDR3 contains 14 residues. The CDR3 spells CAWSAGQSDSPLHF. CDR3 DNA sequence: TGTGCCTGGAGTGCGGGACAGTCGGATTCACCCCTCCACTTT.

The V call is TRBV7-2, the J call TRBJ2-7; TRBD2 agrees at 9 bases. The CDR3 is 15 residues long. The ends lost 4 bases at V and 4 bases at J; junction bases unmatched: 8. The germline CDR1 and CDR2 sequences are SGHTA and FQGNSA. The CDR3 bases are TGTGCCAGCAGCTCGGGGCCAGCGGGGGGTTACGAGCAGTACTTC. Protein: CASSSGPAGGYEQYF. Variable domain in full (rest from reference TRBV7-2 and TRBJ2-7): GAGVSQSPSNKVTEKGKDVELRCDPISGHTALYWYRQSLGQGLEFLIYFQGNSAPDKSGLPSDRFSAERTGGSVSTLTIQRTQQEDSAVYLCASSSGPAGGYEQYFGPGTRLTVT.